This TCR beta chain appears in the sequencing data of a study of T cell responses to AZD1222 COVID-19 vaccine. The germline V gene encodes CDR1 KGHSH and CDR2 LQKENI. This CDR3 spans 14 amino acids. V lost 3 bases and J 1 base, leaving 9 bases between the germline ends. Assay used: immunoSEQ multiplex PCR; TCRdb lists only in-frame clones, some missing. The sample carries about 180,000 clones, about 90% recorded once. Remarks on this clone: Its antigen is currently unknown.

General study findings and limits: At baseline, just five or six AZD1222 recipients tested seropositive.

This TCR was recovered from an adult who received the AZD1222 COVID-19 vaccine. Sequences were derived from peripheral blood, sampled 28 days after the second AZD1222 dose. The rearrangement links TRBV18 to TRBJ1-1; D call uncertain. In DNA, the CDR3 is TGTGCCAGCTCACCGGCACGCAGGAACACTGAAGCTTTCTTT. Translation gives CASSPARRNTEAFF.